This TCR beta chain came from a study of human T cells and chemical hapten exposure. The time point here: pre-sensitization, week 0. Described treatment: therapeutic diphenylcyclopropenone sensitization with weekly scalp DPC. This clonotype was recorded many times. Via MiXCR, TCRdb re-called the RACE reads, giving one row per CDR3 protein. The sample lists roughly 380,000 distinct CDR3 sequences, roughly 5.3% occurring once. V dropped 1 base and J dropped 5 bases, with 19 bases sitting between them. The CDR3 loop spans 18 amino acids. Germline loops: CDR1 SGHKS, CDR2 YYEKEE (reference sequence). The clonotype comes from a woman aged 50 to 60 with alopecia areata. Some clones in this sample may be carry-over from other donors' samples. The sample here was whole blood, taken in connection with sensitization to the hapten diphenylcyclopropenone (DPC). The chain combines TRBV5-5 with TRBJ1-6; TRBD1 might be the D (5 bases). CDR3 in amino acids: CASSLYFRGGRDNSPLHF. DNA for the CDR3: TGTGCCAGCAGCTTGTATTTTAGGGGCGGCAGGGATAATTCACCCCTCCACTTT.